A single sample is the source of the 10 T cell receptor beta chains below, sequenced in a study of radiotherapy plus CTLA-4 blockade in lung cancer. Method: immunoSEQ multiplex PCR; TCRdb's copy keeps in-frame clones and lacks some. The sample records around 70,000 clones, approximately 80% being singletons. The sample consisted of peripheral blood, taken from a patient treated with radiotherapy plus ipilimumab. Every receptor here comes from a human donor with non-small cell lung cancer who had a partial response to radiotherapy plus ipilimumab.

This chain uses TRBV7-3 with TRBJ2-7, with 9 bases that match TRBD2. The CDR3 contains 15 residues. Trimming cost V 8 bases and J 6 bases; bases outside gene matches: 14. Germline CDR1 reads SGHTA; CDR2 reads FQGTGA. CDR3 coding DNA: TGTGCCAGCGGACTGGTAGCGGGAGCGGCGTCCGAGCAGTACTTC. Its translation is CASGLVAGAASEQYF.

This chain uses TRBV18 with TRBJ2-3, with 9 nucleotides matching TRBD2. V was pared by 3 bases and J by 1 base, with 2 bases of the junction left unmatched. The CDR3 runs 15 residues. CDR1 is KGHSH and CDR2 is LQKENI in the germline V gene. CDR3 amino acids: CASSPAGGGTDTQYF. In DNA, the CDR3 is TGTGCCAGCTCACCCGCGGGAGGGGGCACAGATACGCAGTATTTT.

V usage is TRBV19 and J usage is TRBJ2-2, with D possibly matching TRBD2 (6 bases). V lost 1 base, J lost 5 bases, and 11 bases lay in between. This CDR3 has 15 amino acids. Germline V CDR1 and CDR2: LNHDA, SQIVND (reference sequence). The chain's CDR3 is CASSIAWGETGELFF. As DNA, the CDR3 is TGTGCCAGTAGTATAGCCTGGGGGGAAACCGGGGAGCTGTTTTTT.

This clone was found a few times. The chain is built from TRBV11-2 and TRBJ2-7; 10 positions match TRBD1. CDR3 size: 16 residues. Germline V CDR1 and CDR2: SGHAT, FQNNGV. The ends lost 3 bases at V and 2 bases at J; junction bases unmatched: 7. The CDR3, as DNA: TGTGCCAGCAGCTTGGGACAGGGGAGTATGGCCTACGAGCAGTACTTC. Residues: CASSLGQGSMAYEQYF.

V and J are TRBV7-2 and TRBJ2-7; 10 nucleotides match TRBD2. With V trimmed by 1 base and J by 3 bases, 9 bases remained unmatched. The CDR3 sequence is 17 residues long. Germline loops: CDR1 SGHTA, CDR2 FQGNSA. CDR3 loop: CASSLVASGSSGYEQYF. The CDR3 nucleotides read TGTGCCAGCAGCTTAGTTGCTAGCGGGAGTTCGGGCTACGAGCAGTACTTC.

The rearrangement uses TRBV5-4 and TRBJ2-3, with 9 bases matching TRBD1. This CDR3 region has 16 residues. Germline V gene sequence: CDR1 SGHNT, CDR2 YYREEE (reference sequence). The J segment lost 2 bases and the V segment lost 2 bases, leaving 6 bases of the junction unmatched. CDR3 DNA sequence: TGTGCCAGCAGCTTAAGGACAGGGGAGTTCACAGATACGCAGTATTTT. Its protein product is CASSLRTGEFTDTQYF.

This clone has a handful of counts. The chain couples TRBV29-1 to TRBJ2-7, with a possible D match to TRBD1 (6 bases). V was shortened by 5 bases and J by 3 bases, with 11 bases between the two germline ends. The CDR3 is made up of 12 amino acids. Germline V gene data show CDR1 as SQVTM and CDR2 as ANQGSEA. CDR3 sequence (DNA): TGCAGCGTTATGGGGGCTGGCTACGAGCAGTACTTC. Its translation: CSVMGAGYEQYF.

The chain links TRBV5-1 to TRBJ2-2; D is possibly TRBD1 (8 bases). Looked up from germline, CDR1 is SGHRS and CDR2 is YFSETQ. V dropped 8 bases and J dropped 5 bases, with 19 bases sitting between them. This CDR3 spans 15 amino acids. This CDR3 reads CASRLGQGGTGELFF. Here the CDR3 DNA reads TGCGCCAGTAGACTTGGACAGGGAGGGACCGGGGAGCTGTTTTTT. The entire variable domain, with the rest obtained from reference TRBV5-1 and TRBJ2-2, is as follows: KAGVTQTPRYLIKTRGQQVTLSCSPISGHRSVSWYQQTPGQGLQFLFEYFSETQRNKGNFPGRFSGRQFSNSRSEMNVSTLELGDSALYLCASRLGQGGTGELFFGEGSRLTVL.

The chain recombines TRBV30 with TRBJ2-1; TRBD2 might be the D (5 bases). This CDR3 comprises 14 residues. The V gene lost 3 bases and the J gene lost 0 bases, with 9 bases spanning the gap. Germline CDR1 reads GTSNPN; CDR2 reads SVGIG (reference sequence). The CDR3 DNA reads TGTGCCTGGAGGGACTTCACCTCCTACAATGAGCAGTTCTTC. Protein sequence: CAWRDFTSYNEQFF.

The gene calls are TRBV2 and TRBJ2-3; D is perhaps TRBD2 (6 bases). This CDR3 spans 13 amino acids. Germline CDR1 SNHLY, CDR2 FYNNEI. Trimming removed 9 bases from V and 0 bases from J, with 10 bases in between. The CDR3 is CASGRESTDTQYF. CDR3 DNA: TGTGCCAGTGGGCGGGAAAGCACAGATACGCAGTATTTT.